The 11 T cell receptor beta chains listed next were all sequenced from one sample in a study of PD-1 blockade in classical Hodgkin lymphoma. Every patient was affected by relapse after autologous stem cell transplantation, while exposure to brentuximab vedotin was not uniform. Only in-frame clones appear in the TCRdb table, and some are missing; sequencing was by immunoSEQ multiplex PCR. Among 50,000 to 65,000 clones listed, around 90% were seen once. The sequenced sample was peripheral blood mononuclear cells (PBMCs), obtained before the second cycle of nivolumab. The source is a human donor with classical Hodgkin lymphoma.

The rearrangement uses TRBV4-1 and TRBJ1-3; D is uncertain. The germline CDR1 and CDR2 sequences are MGHRA and YSYEKL. Trimming removed 4 bases from V and 0 bases from J, with 10 bases in between. The CDR3 spans 15 residues. The CDR3 here is CASSRETDSGNTIYF. CDR3 coding DNA: TGCGCCAGCAGCCGCGAGACGGACTCTGGAAACACCATATATTTT.

The gene calls are TRBV5-4 and TRBJ1-2; D is unresolved. V shed 0 bases and J shed 3 bases, with 9 bases lying between them. The germline V gene has CDR1 SGHNT and CDR2 YYREEE (reference sequence). The CDR3 is made up of 14 amino acids. The CDR3: CASSLAWQDYGYTF. The CDR3 nucleotides read TGTGCCAGCAGCTTGGCGTGGCAGGACTATGGCTACACCTTC.

The chain recombines TRBV7-3 with TRBJ2-5, with D uncertain. Trimming left V 4 bases short and J 5 bases short, with 8 bases between. CDR3 size: 12 residues. Looked up from germline, CDR1 is SGHTA and CDR2 is FQGTGA. The CDR3 loop reads CASSSGRETQYF. CDR3 nucleotide sequence: TGTGCCAGCAGCTCTGGTCGGGAGACCCAGTACTTC.

The J gene is TRBJ1-5, the V gene TRBV11-1; D may be TRBD1 (5 bases). The germline V and J ends were trimmed by 6 bases and 5 bases, with 11 bases remaining between them. CDR1 SGHAT and CDR2 FQDESV come from the germline V gene (reference sequence). The CDR3 is 13 residues long. The CDR3 protein is CASSRDSDQPQHF. For the CDR3, the DNA is TGTGCCAGCAGTCGCGACAGTGATCAGCCCCAGCATTTT.

The CDR3 region is CASSSAGITNEKLFF. CDR3 coding DNA: TGTGCCAGCAGCTCCGCCGGAATTACTAATGAAAAACTGTTTTTT. The V and J genes are TRBV7-9 and TRBJ1-4; D ambiguous. Germline-derived CDR1 and CDR2 are SEHNR and FQNEAQ (reference sequence). Trimming stripped 4 bases from V and 2 bases from J, with 11 bases between. CDR3 size: 15 residues. Filled out from reference TRBV7-9 and TRBJ1-4, the complete variable domain reads DTGVSQNPRHKITKRGQNVTFRCDPISEHNRLYWYRQTLGQGPEFLTYFQNEAQLEKSRLLSDRFSAERPKGSFSTLEIQRTEQGDSAMYLCASSSAGITNEKLFFGSGTQLSVL.

V gene TRBV7-3 combines with J gene TRBJ2-3; D gene uncertain. Trimming pared 1 base from V and 1 base from J, leaving 0 bases between. CDR1 SGHTA and CDR2 FQGTGA come from the germline V gene. This CDR3 contains 12 residues. For the CDR3, the DNA is TGTGCCAGCAGCTTAAGCACAGATACGCAGTATTTT. Protein: CASSLSTDTQYF.

The gene calls are TRBV6-5 and TRBJ1-2; D is ambiguous. CDR1 MNHEY and CDR2 SVGAGI come from the germline V gene. V lost 2 bases and J 8 bases, leaving 15 bases between the germline ends. This CDR3 comprises 14 residues. The CDR3 nucleotides read TGTGCCAGCAGTTACGACGGATCTTTTGAGGGCTACACCTTC. It translates to CASSYDGSFEGYTF.

The rearrangement links TRBV9 to TRBJ1-5; a weak D match, TRBD1 (5 bases). In germline, CDR1 is SGDLS, CDR2 YYNGEE. The CDR3 is 17 amino acids. V was trimmed by 2 bases and J by 0 bases, leaving 15 bases between them. The CDR3 sequence is CASSVAGWAYSNQPQHF. Here the CDR3 DNA reads TGTGCCAGCAGCGTGGCAGGGTGGGCCTATAGCAATCAGCCCCAGCATTTT. Drawing the rest from reference TRBV9 and TRBJ1-5, the complete variable domain is DSGVTQTPKHLITATGQRVTLRCSPRSGDLSVYWYQQSLDQGLQFLIQYYNGEERAKGNILERFSAQQFPDLHSELNLSSLELGDSALYFCASSVAGWAYSNQPQHFGDGTRLSIL.

This clone came up once. The chain carries TRBV11-2 and TRBJ2-2; maybe TRBD1 (6 bases). V gave up 5 bases and J gave up 7 bases, with 17 bases separating them. This CDR3 is built from 15 residues. Per the germline V gene, CDR1 is SGHAT and CDR2 is FQNNGV. CDR3 amino acids: CASSLHGDINGELFF. DNA for the CDR3: TGTGCCAGCAGCCTTCACGGGGACATCAACGGGGAGCTGTTTTTT.

V and J are TRBV11-1 and TRBJ2-3; no clear D gene. The CDR3 has 12 residues. V gave up 2 bases and J gave up 5 bases, with 5 bases separating them. CDR1 SGHAT and CDR2 FQDESV come from the germline V gene (reference sequence). The CDR3 bases are TGTGCCAGCAGCTTAAGAAGAGATACGCAGTATTTT. Translation: CASSLRRDTQYF.

On this clone itself: At one end the junction does not follow the germline gene, possibly because of a read error. V and J are TRBV5-1 and TRBJ2-7, with 7 bases aligning to TRBD2. The CDR3 loop spans 15 amino acids. CDR1 is SGHRS and CDR2 is YFSETQ in the germline V gene. This CDR3 is CASNHGTNRPYGQYF. The CDR3 nucleotides read TGCGCCAGCAACCACGGGACTAATCGTCCCTACGGGCAGTACTTC.